This is a list of T cell receptor beta chains from one sample in a study of blood T cell repertoires in COVID-19. Using immunoSEQ multiplex PCR, the repertoire was profiled, and TCRdb retains in-frame clones only, with some absent. The table has about 100,000 clones, 88% seen once. The sample taken for sequencing was peripheral blood. These receptors were collected from a human donor in a cohort sampled during active COVID-19. Both conserved end residues are part of each CDR3. The D gene is left open where the match is weak. Clone size is given for some rows only: seen once, a few or many times, or a class if the clone is expanded.

TRBJ2-5 | TRBV7-7 | NA | TRBD2 | CASSKTSGGAGETQYF | TGTGCTAGCAGCAAGACTAGCGGGGGGGCCGGAGAGACCCAGTACTTC
TRBJ1-1 | TRBV19 | NA | NA | CASSSGDATEAFF | TGTGCCAGTAGTTCCGGGGATGCCACTGAAGCTTTCTTT
TRBJ2-1 | TRBV9 | once | TRBD2 | CASSPGGALYNEQFF | TGTGCCAGCAGCCCCGGGGGGGCCTTGTACAATGAGCAGTTCTTC
TRBJ1-1 | TRBV7-9 | NA | NA | CASSLGAGAKNTEAFF | TGTGCCAGCAGCTTAGGGGCAGGGGCTAAGAACACTGAAGCTTTCTTT
TRBJ2-3 | TRBV19 | once | TRBD1 | CASRNGQVNTDTQYF | TGTGCCAGTAGGAATGGACAGGTGAACACAGATACGCAGTATTTT
TRBJ2-5 | TRBV29-1 | NA | TRBD2 | CSVDRGRDLQETQYF | TGCAGCGTTGATCGTGGGAGGGATCTACAAGAGACCCAGTACTTC
TRBJ1-2 | TRBV29-1 | NA | NA | CSVDREHYGYTF | TGCAGCGTTGACAGGGAACACTATGGCTACACCTTC
TRBJ2-5 | TRBV2 | NA | TRBD2 | CASSASGKYQETQYF | TGTGCCAGCAGTGCTAGCGGGAAGTACCAAGAGACCCAGTACTTC
TRBJ2-1 | TRBV19 | NA | TRBD2 | CASSSGTSGRYEQFF | TGTGCCAGTAGTTCCGGGACTAGCGGGAGATATGAGCAGTTCTTC
TRBJ2-7 | TRBV3-1/TRBV3-2 | once | TRBD1 | CASSQVGTGVYEQYF | TGTGCCAGCAGCCAAGTTGGGACAGGGGTCTACGAGCAGTACTTC
TRBJ2-3 | TRBV5-3 | NA | TRBD1 | CARSRDSSSTDTQYF | TGTGCCAGAAGCCGGGACAGCAGTAGCACAGATACGCAGTATTTT
TRBJ1-6 | TRBV28 | once | NA | CASSLSLVYNSPLHF | TGTGCCAGCAGTTTATCGTTAGTCTATAATTCACCCCTCCACTTT
TRBJ2-7 | TRBV12-5 | NA | NA | CASGLGGDYEQYF | TGTGCTAGTGGTTTGGGGGGGGACTACGAGCAGTACTTC
TRBJ2-7 | TRBV12-2 | NA | NA | CASRLCRKRYEQYF | TGTGCAAGTCGCTTATGCCGGAAGAGGTACGAGCAGTACTTC
TRBJ2-1 | TRBV24-1 | NA | TRBD2 | CATSDASGYYNEQFF | TGTGCCACCAGTGACGCTAGCGGCTATTACAATGAGCAGTTCTTC
TRBJ2-5 | TRBV2 | NA | TRBD2 | CASRPGLAEGGTQYF | TGTGCCAGCAGGCCGGGACTAGCGGAAGGGGGGACCCAGTACTTC
TRBJ1-5 | TRBV28 | NA | TRBD1 | CASSSLGTGHQPQHF | TGTGCCAGCAGTTCCCTGGGGACAGGGCATCAGCCCCAGCATTTT
TRBJ1-2 | TRBV28 | NA | TRBD1 | CASSYDRGHSYGYTF | TGTGCCAGCAGTTATGACAGGGGGCATAGCTATGGCTACACCTTC
TRBJ1-1 | TRBV3-1/TRBV3-2 | NA | TRBD1 | CASSRNPGQGRATEAFF | TGTGCCAGCAGCCGCAATCCGGGACAGGGGCGCGCCACTGAAGCTTTCTTT
TRBJ1-4 | TRBV28 | once | NA | CASLDEKLFF | TGTGCCAGCCTTGATGAAAAACTGTTTTTT
TRBJ2-7 | TRBV5-4 | NA | NA | CATKSAAGSSSYEQYF | TGTGCCACCAAGTCGGCGGCGGGATCTAGCTCCTACGAGCAGTACTTC
TRBJ2-7 | TRBV5-1 | NA | NA | CASTTEGAYEQYF | TGCGCCAGCACCACCGAGGGGGCCTACGAGCAGTACTTC
TRBJ1-1 | TRBV6-5 | NA | NA | CASRLTVNTEAFF | TGTGCCAGCAGGCTGACAGTGAACACTGAAGCTTTCTTT
TRBJ2-1 | TRBV30 | once | NA | CAWSVKGAYNEQFF | TGTGCCTGGAGTGTTAAAGGGGCCTACAATGAGCAGTTCTTC
TRBJ2-6 | TRBV5-4 | once | NA | CASSLRGGSGANVLTF | TGTGCCAGCAGCTTGAGGGGGGGGTCTGGGGCCAACGTCCTGACTTTC
TRBJ1-1 | TRBV2 | NA | NA | CASSEQGSHTEAFF | TGTGCCAGCAGTGAGCAGGGGTCGCACACTGAAGCTTTCTTT
TRBJ1-5 | TRBV25-1 | NA | TRBD1 | CASSSLGQGDSNQPQHF | TGTGCCAGCAGTTCGTTAGGACAGGGAGATAGCAATCAGCCCCAGCATTTT
TRBJ2-7 | TRBV9 | once | TRBD2 | CASSAGTSGASEQYF | TGTGCCAGCAGCGCCGGAACTAGCGGGGCATCGGAGCAGTACTTC
TRBJ2-7 | TRBV6-4 | once | TRBD1 | CASSDGTGSYEQYF | TGTGCCAGCAGTGATGGGACAGGGTCCTACGAGCAGTACTTC
TRBJ2-1 | TRBV4-2 | NA | TRBD2 | CASSPGLAGGEQFF | TGTGCCAGCAGCCCGGGACTAGCGGGAGGTGAGCAGTTCTTC
TRBJ1-5 | TRBV7-8 | few | NA | CASSAYPNQPQHF | TGTGCCAGCAGCGCCTACCCCAATCAGCCCCAGCATTTT
TRBJ2-7 | TRBV6-5 | NA | NA | CASQTTGLSYEQYF | TGTGCCAGTCAGACCACAGGGTTATCCTACGAGCAGTACTTC
TRBJ1-2 | TRBV10-3 | NA | NA | CAITPGGTSSTWRYTF | TGTGCCATCACCCCTGGAGGGACGTCCTCCACCTGGCGCTACACCTTC
TRBJ2-5 | TRBV7-3 | NA | NA | CASSSGLGGETQYF | TGTGCCAGCAGCTCCGGACTCGGGGGAGAGACCCAGTACTTC
TRBJ1-5 | TRBV6-5 | NA | NA | CASSHPPGQPQHF | TGTGCCAGCAGCCACCCCCCGGGACAGCCCCAGCATTTT
TRBJ2-7 | TRBV28 | once | NA | CASSPGESYEQYF | TGTGCCAGCAGTCCAGGGGAGTCCTACGAGCAGTACTTC
TRBJ2-7 | TRBV28 | NA | TRBD1 | CAVTGATTYEQYF | TGTGCTGTAACAGGGGCTACTACCTACGAGCAGTACTTC
TRBJ2-2 | TRBV3-1/TRBV3-2 | NA | TRBD2 | CASSHPGLAGGGTGELFF | TGTGCCAGCAGCCACCCGGGACTAGCGGGAGGGGGCACCGGGGAGCTGTTTTTT
TRBJ1-4 | TRBV7-9 | NA | NA | CASSLVGAGTNEKLFF | TGTGCCAGCAGCTTAGTGGGGGCAGGAACTAATGAAAAACTGTTTTTT
TRBJ1-4 | TRBV7-8 | NA | TRBD1 | CASSLSTGARKLFF | TGTGCCAGCAGCTTATCGACAGGGGCTCGGAAACTGTTTTTT
TRBJ2-2 | TRBV5-1 | NA | NA | CASSLVVLRGTGELFF | TGCGCCAGCAGCTTGGTAGTTTTAAGGGGCACCGGGGAGCTGTTTTTT
TRBJ2-1 | TRBV6-4 | NA | TRBD2 | CASSDLAGGPTEQFF | TGTGCCAGCAGTGACCTCGCGGGGGGGCCCACTGAGCAGTTCTTC
TRBJ2-3 | TRBV19 | NA | NA | CASSATSTDTQYF | TGTGCCAGTAGTGCGACTAGCACAGATACGCAGTATTTT
TRBJ1-2 | TRBV29-1 | NA | NA | CSVDSAETVLYGYTF | TGCAGCGTTGATAGCGCAGAGACGGTCCTCTATGGCTACACCTTC
TRBJ2-5 | TRBV19 | NA | TRBD2 | CASSGTSGRRETQYF | TGTGCCAGTAGTGGGACTAGCGGGAGGCGAGAGACCCAGTACTTC